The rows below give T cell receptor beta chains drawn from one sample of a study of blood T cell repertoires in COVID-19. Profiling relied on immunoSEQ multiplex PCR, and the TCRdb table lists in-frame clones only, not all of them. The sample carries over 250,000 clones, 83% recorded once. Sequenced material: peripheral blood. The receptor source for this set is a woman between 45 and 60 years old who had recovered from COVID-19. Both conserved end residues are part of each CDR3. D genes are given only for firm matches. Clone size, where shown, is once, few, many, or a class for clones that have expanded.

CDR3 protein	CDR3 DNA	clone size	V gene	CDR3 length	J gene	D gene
CAISESQQGQPQHF	TGTGCCATCAGTGAGTCGCAACAGGGTCAGCCCCAGCATTTT	NA	TRBV10-3	14	TRBJ1-5	NA
CASRQGTNTDTQYF	TGTGCCAGCAGACAGGGGACCAACACAGATACGCAGTATTTT	NA	TRBV2	14	TRBJ2-3	TRBD1
CASSILPGPLHF	TGTGCCAGTAGTATATTGCCGGGACCCCTCCACTTT	once	TRBV19	12	TRBJ1-6	NA
CASSGAGAAGSYEQYF	TGTGCCAGCAGTGGGGCAGGGGCTGCAGGCTCCTACGAGCAGTACTTC	NA	TRBV6-1	16	TRBJ2-7	NA
CASSTYHEQYF	TGTGCCAGCAGCACCTACCACGAGCAGTACTTC	NA	TRBV5-8	11	TRBJ2-7	NA
CASSIKWGQVYGYTF	TGTGCCAGTAGTATAAAGTGGGGACAGGTCTATGGCTACACCTTC	NA	TRBV19	15	TRBJ1-2	TRBD1
CAISESVQGHSNQPQHF	TGTGCCATCAGTGAGTCAGTACAGGGACATAGCAATCAGCCCCAGCATTTT	NA	TRBV10-3	17	TRBJ1-5	NA
CASGSGGRETQYF	TGTGCCAGCGGTAGCGGGGGAAGAGAGACCCAGTACTTC	NA	TRBV7-3	13	TRBJ2-5	TRBD2
CASSNPDRLFSYEQYF	TGTGCCAGCAGCAACCCTGACAGGCTTTTCTCCTACGAGCAGTACTTC	NA	TRBV5-4	16	TRBJ2-7	NA
CATSDGHTGVREKLFF	TGTGCCACCAGTGATGGCCACACGGGGGTCCGGGAAAAACTGTTTTTT	NA	TRBV24-1	16	TRBJ1-4	NA
CATSGAPSYEQYF	TGTGCCACCAGTGGGGCTCCATCCTACGAGCAGTACTTC	NA	TRBV24-1	13	TRBJ2-7	NA
CASHQGNQPQHF	TGTGCCAGTCACCAGGGCAATCAGCCCCAGCATTTT	NA	TRBV19	12	TRBJ1-5	NA
CASSTPDRGRREKLFF	TGCGCCAGCAGCACTCCGGACAGGGGCCGACGTGAAAAACTGTTTTTT	NA	TRBV5-1	16	TRBJ1-4	TRBD1
CASSEGQGAREQYF	TGCGCCAGCAGCGAGGGACAGGGGGCGCGCGAGCAGTACTTC	NA	TRBV5-1	14	TRBJ2-7	TRBD1
CASSQATGGANTGELFF	TGTGCCAGCAGCCAAGCGACAGGGGGGGCGAACACCGGGGAGCTGTTTTTT	once	TRBV3-1/TRBV3-2	17	TRBJ2-2	TRBD1
CASSSELTGLVLHEQYF	TGTGCCAGCAGCTCGGAACTTACGGGACTAGTTCTCCACGAGCAGTACTTC	NA	TRBV7-8	17	TRBJ2-7	TRBD2
CASSWAPGQGVYEQYF	TGTGCCAGCAGTTGGGCCCCGGGACAGGGGGTCTACGAGCAGTACTTC	many	TRBV6-6	16	TRBJ2-7	TRBD1
CASGLVRGYGYTF	TGTGCTAGTGGTTTGGTTAGGGGATATGGCTACACCTTC	NA	TRBV12-5	13	TRBJ1-2	NA
CASTDGGLDAEAFF	TGTGCCAGTACCGATGGGGGGTTAGACGCTGAAGCTTTCTTT	few	TRBV13	14	TRBJ1-1	NA
CASSQALRQTTGELFF	TGCGCCAGCAGCCAAGCTCTCAGGCAGACCACCGGGGAGCTGTTTTTT	NA	TRBV4-3	16	TRBJ2-2	NA